The next 23 T cell receptor beta chains were all read from a single sample in a study of CD8 T cells in Susac syndrome. Random hexamers primed reverse transcription of about 0.45 to 1 ug RNA. Each CDR3 protein is one row after TCRdb ran MiXCR on the immunoSEQ multiplex PCR reads. This table has 330,000 or so distinct CDR3 sequences, about nine tenths appearing once. Sequenced input: CD8+ T cells from PBMCs. These receptor sequences come from a human donor with multiple sclerosis.

The chain employs TRBV7-2 and TRBJ2-2; no reliable D call. CDR3 length equals 15 residues. The V end was cut by 2 bases, the J end by 0 bases, with 7 bases between. Germline assignment: CDR1 SGHTA and CDR2 FQGNSA. The CDR3 bases are TGTGCCAGCAGCTTATTTACCCCGAACACCGGGGAGCTGTTTTTT. This gives the protein CASSLFTPNTGELFF.

This chain connects TRBV19 to TRBJ1-6, with 10 bases fitting TRBD1. This CDR3 region has 17 residues. V dropped 4 bases and J dropped 10; count of bases not matched to a gene: 13. The V gene's germline CDR1 is LNHDA and CDR2 SQIVND (reference sequence). In DNA, the CDR3 is TGTGCCAGTAGTACGCGACAGGGGGCCTCGATCCACTCACCCCTCCACTTT. Translated, it gives CASSTRQGASIHSPLHF.

The chain carries TRBV7-9 and TRBJ2-1; no definite D call. V was trimmed by 5 bases and J by 5 bases, leaving 7 bases between them. CDR1 SEHNR and CDR2 FQNEAQ come from the germline V gene (reference sequence). The CDR3 runs to 12 residues. The CDR3 is CASSETNNEQFF. The CDR3 DNA is TGTGCCAGCAGCGAAACTAACAATGAGCAGTTCTTC.

CDR3 sequence: CSVVYRDRAYEQYF. In nucleotides, the CDR3 is TGCAGCGTTGTTTACAGGGACAGAGCCTACGAGCAGTACTTC. The chain recombines TRBV29-1 with TRBJ2-7, with TRBD1 identical over 7 bases. Germline lookup yields CDR1 SQVTM and CDR2 ANQGSEA. This CDR3 spans 14 amino acids. V dropped 4 bases and J dropped 2; count of bases not matched to a gene: 8.

As for this clonotype: A single base separates this from a much larger clone, so it may be a read error. The chain links TRBV12-3 or TRBV12-4 to TRBJ2-3; D remains ambiguous. The CDR3 contains 12 residues. The V gene lost 7 bases and the J gene lost 1 base, with 6 bases spanning the gap. The CDR3 loop reads CASISGTDTQYF. CDR3 sequence (DNA): TGTGCCAGCATCTCCGGCACAGATACGCAGTATTTT.

This clonotype showed up just once. The chain is built from TRBV19 and TRBJ2-1; 12 bases agree with TRBD2. The V gene's germline CDR1 is LNHDA and CDR2 SQIVND (reference sequence). With 5 bases clipped from V and 7 bases from J, the junction kept 6 bases outside the gene matches. This CDR3 has 15 amino acids. In DNA, the CDR3 is TGTGCCAGTAGTGCACTAGCGGGAGGCTGGAATGAGCAGTTCTTC. This sequence encodes CASSALAGGWNEQFF.

The V call is TRBV10-3, the J call TRBJ2-5, with unresolved D. The CDR3 totals 14 residues. V was trimmed by 0 bases and J by 1 base, leaving 6 bases between them. Germline values: CDR1 ENHRY, CDR2 SYGVKD. This chain's CDR3 is CAISESPGQETQYF. For the CDR3, the DNA is TGTGCCATCAGTGAGTCGCCAGGCCAAGAGACCCAGTACTTC.

V and J are TRBV28 and TRBJ1-2, with TRBD1 identical over 9 bases. CDR3 length: 14 amino acids. Looked up from germline, CDR1 is MDHEN and CDR2 is SYDVKM. V shed 4 bases and J 4 bases; nucleotides not matched to a gene: 4. CDR3 in amino acids: CASSWSGQGYGYTF. The CDR3 nucleotides read TGTGCCAGCAGTTGGTCGGGACAGGGCTATGGCTACACCTTC.

V is TRBV6-1 and J is TRBJ1-1; 12 bases agree with TRBD1. The CDR3 totals 15 residues. Germline CDR1 and CDR2: MNHNS and SASEGT. The J segment lost 7 bases and the V segment lost 2 bases, leaving 5 bases of the junction unmatched. The CDR3 DNA reads TGTGCCAGCAGTGAAATGGGGACAGGGGGCGATGAAGCTTTCTTT. Encoded protein: CASSEMGTGGDEAFF.

J is TRBJ2-7 and V is TRBV9, with 10 bases fitting TRBD2. CDR1 and CDR2 from the germline V gene are SGDLS and YYNGEE. The CDR3 totals 15 residues. After removal of 0 bases from V and 7 bases from J, the junction contained 7 bases not matched to a gene. Written as DNA, the CDR3 is TGTGCCAGCAGCGTAGGGTCTAGCGGGAGACAGGAGCAGTACTTC. Its translation is CASSVGSSGRQEQYF.

This rearrangement joins TRBV25-1 to TRBJ1-6, with TRBD1 as a possible D gene (6 bases). The V and J ends lost 1 base and 4 bases respectively, with 14 bases between them. CDR3 length equals 17 residues. Germline V CDR1 and CDR2: MGHDK, SYGVNS. The CDR3 reads CASSEWNREGYNSPLHF. Written as DNA, the CDR3 is TGTGCCAGCAGTGAATGGAACAGGGAAGGATATAATTCACCCCTCCACTTT.

V usage is TRBV7-9 and J usage is TRBJ2-7; TRBD2 agrees at 11 bases. The CDR3 extends over 15 amino acids. CDR1 and CDR2 (germline): SEHNR, FQNEAQ (reference sequence). Germline trimming cut 5 bases from V and 2 bases from J; bases unmatched to any gene: 5. The CDR3 is CASSPSGLAAYEQYF. For the CDR3, the DNA is TGTGCCAGCAGCCCCTCGGGACTAGCGGCCTACGAGCAGTACTTC.

This chain connects TRBV7-2 to TRBJ2-7; 7 bases line up with TRBD2. This CDR3 spans 14 amino acids. CDR1 is SGHTA and CDR2 is FQGNSA in the germline V gene. V shed 1 base and J 9 bases; nucleotides not matched to a gene: 9. CDR3 in amino acids: CASSLDLAGVWQYF. In DNA, the CDR3 is TGTGCCAGCAGCTTAGATCTCGCGGGGGTATGGCAGTACTTC.

The gene calls are TRBV3-1 and TRBJ2-7; TRBD1 aligns across 7 bases. The CDR3 contains 16 residues. The junction had 12 bases not matched to a gene; V was cut back by 3 bases and J by 4 bases. CDR1 is LGHDT, CDR2 YNNKEL, per germline (reference sequence). The CDR3 sequence is CASSQFGRGIWYEQYF. CDR3 bases: TGTGCCAGCAGCCAGTTTGGCAGGGGGATATGGTACGAGCAGTACTTC.

This chain links TRBV19 with TRBJ1-5, with a weak D call TRBD1 (5 bases). The CDR3 covers 14 residues. Germline CDR1 is LNHDA and CDR2 is SQIVND (reference sequence). V lost 3 bases to trimming and J lost 3 bases, with 9 bases between them. The CDR3 region is CASSMWGVNQPQHF. CDR3 nucleotides: TGTGCCAGTAGTATGTGGGGGGTCAATCAGCCCCAGCATTTT.

The rearrangement joins TRBV6-5 to TRBJ1-2; tentatively, D is TRBD1 (5 bases). The CDR3 length is 14 residues. Per the germline V gene, CDR1 is MNHEY and CDR2 is SVGAGI. The germline V and J ends were trimmed by 2 bases and 5 bases, with 12 bases remaining between them. As DNA, the CDR3 is TGTGCCAGCAGTTACGAGGGGTGGGGATATGGCTACACCTTC. Translated, it gives CASSYEGWGYGYTF.

This chain uses TRBV27 with TRBJ1-6, with a possible D match to TRBD1 (5 bases). V was trimmed by 2 bases and J by 5 bases, leaving 7 bases between them. Germline assignment: CDR1 MNHEY and CDR2 SMNVEV (reference sequence). This CDR3 spans 14 amino acids. In DNA, the CDR3 is TGTGCCAGCAGTTTACAGGGAAATAATTCACCCCTCCACTTT. This translates into CASSLQGNNSPLHF.

J is TRBJ2-1 and V is TRBV24-1; 10 positions agree with TRBD1. Germline CDR1 is KGHDR and CDR2 is SFDVKD. J lost 9 bases, V lost 1 base, and 5 bases had no gene match. CDR3 length: 15 amino acids. The CDR3 loop reads CATSDLGQGGGEQFF. CDR3 sequence (DNA): TGTGCCACCAGTGATTTAGGACAGGGGGGTGGTGAGCAGTTCTTC.

The chain employs TRBV28 and TRBJ2-5; a possible D gene is TRBD2 (6 bases). The V gene's germline CDR1 is MDHEN and CDR2 SYDVKM. V lost 5 bases, J lost 2 bases, and 18 bases lay in between. The CDR3 sequence is 16 residues long. CDR3 amino acids: CASSPEEGTLQETQYF. The CDR3 DNA sequence: TGTGCCAGCAGTCCCGAGGAGGGGACTCTACAAGAGACCCAGTACTTC.

This rearrangement joins TRBV4-2 to TRBJ1-5; D unresolved. CDR3 size: 15 residues. Trimming removed 3 bases from V and 5 bases from J, with 14 bases in between. Germline V lookup: CDR1 LGHNA, CDR2 YNFKEQ. CDR3 in DNA: TGTGCCAGCAGCCAGAATAGCCGGGCACATCAGCCCCAGCATTTT. Translated, it gives CASSQNSRAHQPQHF.

The genes are TRBV12-3 or TRBV12-4 and TRBJ2-1; 8 bases line up with TRBD2. J lost 5 bases, V lost 6 bases, and 9 bases had no gene match. The CDR3 spans 15 residues. This CDR3 is CASRPGLGVNNEQFF. The CDR3 bases are TGTGCCAGCAGGCCGGGACTAGGAGTAAACAATGAGCAGTTCTTC.

V usage is TRBV19 and J usage is TRBJ1-5; 7 nucleotides align to TRBD1. From germline, CDR1 is LNHDA and CDR2 SQIVND (reference sequence). The CDR3 spans 11 residues. V shed 2 bases and J 11 bases; nucleotides not matched to a gene: 0. The CDR3 loop reads CASSITGAQHF. The CDR3 DNA reads as TGTGCCAGTAGTATAACAGGGGCCCAGCATTTT.

The chain couples TRBV9 to TRBJ2-7, with D perhaps matching TRBD1 (5 bases). This CDR3 contains 15 residues. Germline lookup yields CDR1 SGDLS and CDR2 YYNGEE. V dropped 2 bases and J dropped 3 bases, with 15 bases sitting between them. CDR3 region: CASSVGTGNSYEQYF. The DNA of the CDR3 is TGTGCCAGCAGCGTTGGTACAGGCAATAGCTACGAGCAGTACTTC.